This entry lists 2 T cell receptor beta chains sequenced from one sample in a study of blood T cell repertoires in COVID-19 (dated by TCRdb to 2018 to 2020). Libraries were built with the immunoSEQ multiplex PCR assay. TCRdb took this table from immuneACCESS and kept in-frame rearrangements with V and J called. Such tables lack part of the clones; where checked against another copy, unresolved V genes explain under half of the gap, and the rest is unexplained. The sample table lists some 50,000 clones, 65% to 85% of them with a count of one. The ten most abundant clones make up more than 1.5% of the sample. The sample taken for sequencing was peripheral blood. Source of these receptors: a man aged 50 to 59 with acute or convalescent COVID-19.

The V gene is TRBV18, the J gene TRBJ2-1, with D tentatively TRBD2 (5 bases). Germline V gene data show CDR1 as KGHSH and CDR2 as LQKENI. The CDR3 consists of 16 residues. Trimming cost V 3 bases and J 2 bases, with 14 bases left between them. For the CDR3, the DNA is TGTGCCAGCTCACCTACTAGTACTCTAACCTACAATGAGCAGTTCTTC. It is translated as CASSPTSTLTYNEQFF.

Concerning this clone itself: A read error may produce the germline difference seen at one junction end. The V call is TRBV30, the J call TRBJ1-1, with D possibly matching TRBD1 (5 bases). The CDR3 spans 14 residues. From germline, CDR1 is GTSNPN and CDR2 SVGIG (reference sequence). The CDR3 loop reads CAWSGDGDSGVLIF. Here the CDR3 DNA reads TGTGCCTGGAGTGGCGACGGGGACTCCGGAGTCTTAATCTTT.